Sequencing of this T cell receptor beta chain was carried out in a study of T cells in Graves' hyperthyroidism and ophthalmopathy (dated 2019 in TCRdb). In the study overall: Peripheral blood samples were taken at initial diagnosis, before any treatment was given. Prospective prediction of ophthalmopathy was tested in an independent validation cohort of fewer than 20 hyperthyroidism patients and approximately 17 patients who later progressed to ophthalmopathy. To identify TCR V-J signatures that set the groups apart, the researchers used a discovery cohort of 100 patients, made up of 40 to 45 with Graves' ophthalmopathy and some 60 with stable Graves' hyperthyroidism. According to the paper, TCR Vbeta CDR3 sequencing was carried out on over 130 peripheral blood samples, which came from fewer than 50 ophthalmopathy, under 85 hyperthyroidism and some 17 progressor patients. Thyroid tissue and blood T-cell repertoires from six Graves' hyperthyroidism patients were also compared in the study. The roughly 90 discovery patients were divided at random into training and test sets in a 7:3 ratio. After sampling, hyperthyroidism patients received methimazole starting at 30 mg daily, and ophthalmopathy patients received high-dose intravenous methylprednisolone.

Stable Graves' hyperthyroidism was defined as the absence of progression to ophthalmopathy over 18 months of follow-up. Hyperthyroidism patients were aged 18 to 65 years and newly diagnosed, with disease duration of less than 2 months. Any patient with an uncontrolled infection, another autoimmune disease, pregnancy or lactation was excluded. Diagnoses were established on the basis of clinical symptoms, serum thyroxine and TRAb, thyroid ultrasound, and orbital computed tomography. PBMCs were separated from roughly 10 ml of fresh peripheral blood using Ficoll-Paque density gradient centrifugation. Trizol reagent was used to extract total RNA, and RNA quality was then checked on an Agilent 2100 Bioanalyzer. Study-level results and caveats: A model built on a 13 V-J signature distinguished ophthalmopathy from stable hyperthyroidism, reaching around 87% sensitivity and about 81% specificity in cross-validation and 80%/75% in testing. Sample size was not statistically predetermined, and blinding of investigators to group allocation was not performed. In validation, the model predicted progression to ophthalmopathy a median of 6.5 months before onset, with over 55% sensitivity and just under 75% specificity. Blood samples also contained most of the expanded thyroid clonotypes (frequency above 0.001), which suggests that blood repertoires may reflect thyroid immune responses.

In this sample, this clonotype turned up many times. It has no known antigen specificity. Base qualities are not at hand, and no much larger clone is one base apart. TCR beta CDR3 regions were amplified from RNA transcripts. The first round of RT-PCR for the TCR CDR3 was performed with the HTBI primer set and the Qiagen OneStep RT-PCR kit. Libraries were constructed in a second round of multiplex PCR, after which size selection and purification were performed. The libraries were sequenced on an Illumina HiSeq2000 using paired-end 100 bp reads. As for the authors' bioinformatics: SOAPnuke was used to process the raw data, with reads discarded if the reads contained adapters or uncalled bases, had a mean Phred below 15, or lacked an exact constant-primer or identifier match. High-quality paired reads were merged with COPE v1.2.5, and unique nucleotide sequences were defined as clonotypes. MiTCR v1.1 was used to align the clonotypes against IMGT TRBV, TRBD and TRBJ reference segments. The analysis was restricted to V-J combinations with a frequency above 0.0001, which together covered roughly 99% of the repertoires. A TCS score was defined as the ratio of F50 (clonal expansion) to E x V (chaos), with BLOSUM62-based TCRdist applied between CDR3 peptides within each V-J. Welch's t-statistics and random forest reduced several hundred V-J features to 10 to 15, which were used in a naive Bayes classifier (R e1071). Through fastp at Q25 and MiXCR, TCRdb rebuilt clones from the public reads, retaining in-frame beta chains. Each CDR3 protein appears once, grouped with its most common genes and DNA. The V and J calls follow TCRdb's processing rather than the paper's. In this sample the table shows fewer than 650,000 distinct CDR3 sequences, around 13% of which occur a single time. The ten largest clones add up to approximately 14% of the sample.

The CDR3 covers 14 residues, taking in both the cysteine and the phenylalanine. Only the CDR3 region is kept as DNA, spanning 42 bases read in frame from base 1. The CDR1 and CDR2 encoded by the germline V gene are SGHRS and YFSETQ. The junction shows trimming of 5 bases on V and 1 base on J, plus 12 bases between the germline ends. The rearrangement combines TRBV5-1 with TRBJ1-1, and the D gene may be TRBD1, 6 bases matching. The sample comprised blood. The sequence was collected from a woman between 35 and 50 years old with Graves' hyperthyroidism. The DNA sequence is given as TGCGCCAGCAGGGACAGCATTACGAACACTGAAGCTTTCTTT. Protein translation: CASRDSITNTEAFF.